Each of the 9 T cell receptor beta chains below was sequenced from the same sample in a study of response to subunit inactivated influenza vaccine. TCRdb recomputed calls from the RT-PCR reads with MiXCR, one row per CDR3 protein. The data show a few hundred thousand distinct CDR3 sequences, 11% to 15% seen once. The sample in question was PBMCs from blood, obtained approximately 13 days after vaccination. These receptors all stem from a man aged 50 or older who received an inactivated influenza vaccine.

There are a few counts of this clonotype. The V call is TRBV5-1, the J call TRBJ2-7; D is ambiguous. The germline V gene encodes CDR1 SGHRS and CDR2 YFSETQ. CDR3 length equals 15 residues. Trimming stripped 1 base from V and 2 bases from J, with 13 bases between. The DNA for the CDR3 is TGCGCCAGCAGCTTGCTGGACGGCCTAACCTACGAGCAGTACTTC. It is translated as CASSLLDGLTYEQYF. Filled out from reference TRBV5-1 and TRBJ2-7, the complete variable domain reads KAGVTQTPRYLIKTRGQQVTLSCSPISGHRSVSWYQQTPGQGLQFLFEYFSETQRNKGNFPGRFSGRQFSNSRSEMNVSTLELGDSALYLCASSLLDGLTYEQYFGPGTRLTVT.

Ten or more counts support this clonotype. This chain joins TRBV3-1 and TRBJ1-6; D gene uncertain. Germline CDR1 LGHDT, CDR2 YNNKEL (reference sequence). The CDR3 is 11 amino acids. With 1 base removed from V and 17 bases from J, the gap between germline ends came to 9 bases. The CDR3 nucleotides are TGTGCCAGCAGCCAAGCAGGACGGATCCACTTT. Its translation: CASSQAGRIHF. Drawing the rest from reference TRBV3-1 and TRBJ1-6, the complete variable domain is DTAVSQTPKYLVTQMGNDKSIKCEQNLGHDTMYWYKQDSKKFLKIMFSYNNKELIINETVPNRFSPKSPDKAHLNLHINSLELGDSAVYFCASSQAGRIHFGNGTRLTVT.

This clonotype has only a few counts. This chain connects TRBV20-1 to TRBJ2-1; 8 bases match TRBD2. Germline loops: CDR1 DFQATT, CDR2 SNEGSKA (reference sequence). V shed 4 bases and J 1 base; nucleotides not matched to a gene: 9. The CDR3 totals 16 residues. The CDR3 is CSATISAGASYNEQFF. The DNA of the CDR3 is TGCAGTGCTACCATCTCAGCGGGGGCTTCCTACAATGAGCAGTTCTTC.

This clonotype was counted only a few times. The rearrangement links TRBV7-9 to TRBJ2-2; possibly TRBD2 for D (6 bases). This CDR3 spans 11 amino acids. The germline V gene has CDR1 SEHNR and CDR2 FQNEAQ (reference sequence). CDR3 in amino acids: CGSGTAGELFF. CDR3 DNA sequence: TGTGGCTCCGGGACTGCCGGGGAGCTGTTTTTT.

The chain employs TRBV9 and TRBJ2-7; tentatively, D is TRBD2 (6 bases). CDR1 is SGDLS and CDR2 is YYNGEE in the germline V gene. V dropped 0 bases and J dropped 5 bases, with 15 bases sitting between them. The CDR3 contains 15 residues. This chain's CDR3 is CASSVGAGRFHEQYF. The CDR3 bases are TGTGCCAGCAGCGTAGGCGCAGGGAGGTTCCACGAGCAGTACTTC. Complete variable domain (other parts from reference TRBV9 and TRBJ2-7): DSGVTQTPKHLITATGQRVTLRCSPRSGDLSVYWYQQSLDQGLQFLIQYYNGEERAKGNILERFSAQQFPDLHSELNLSSLELGDSALYFCASSVGAGRFHEQYFGPGTRLTVT.

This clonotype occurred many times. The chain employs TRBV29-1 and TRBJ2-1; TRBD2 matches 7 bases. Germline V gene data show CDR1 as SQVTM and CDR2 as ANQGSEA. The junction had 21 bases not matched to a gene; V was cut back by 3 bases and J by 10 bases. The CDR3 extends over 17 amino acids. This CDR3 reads CSVERAVGGLSPREQFF. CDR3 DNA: TGCAGCGTTGAGCGTGCCGTTGGGGGACTATCCCCGAGGGAGCAGTTCTTC.

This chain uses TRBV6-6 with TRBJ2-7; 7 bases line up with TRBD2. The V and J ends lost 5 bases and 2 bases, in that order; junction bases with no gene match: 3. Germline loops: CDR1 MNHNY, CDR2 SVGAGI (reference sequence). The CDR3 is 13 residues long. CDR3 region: CASSLADAYEQYF. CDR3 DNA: TGTGCCAGCAGTCTAGCGGATGCCTACGAGCAGTACTTC.

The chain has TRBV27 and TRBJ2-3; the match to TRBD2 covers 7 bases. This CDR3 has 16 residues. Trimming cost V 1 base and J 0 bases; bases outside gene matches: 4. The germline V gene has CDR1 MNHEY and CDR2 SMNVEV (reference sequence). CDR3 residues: CASSLWEGASTDTQYF. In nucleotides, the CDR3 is TGTGCCAGCAGTTTATGGGAGGGAGCTAGCACAGATACGCAGTATTTT.

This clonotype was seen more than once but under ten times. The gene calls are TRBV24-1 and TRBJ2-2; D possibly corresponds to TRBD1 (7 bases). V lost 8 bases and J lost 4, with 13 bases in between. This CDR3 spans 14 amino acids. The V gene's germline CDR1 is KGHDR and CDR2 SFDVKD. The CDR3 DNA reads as TGTGCCACCACAGGGGGGAGAGGCACCGGGGAGCTGTTTTTT. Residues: CATTGGRGTGELFF.